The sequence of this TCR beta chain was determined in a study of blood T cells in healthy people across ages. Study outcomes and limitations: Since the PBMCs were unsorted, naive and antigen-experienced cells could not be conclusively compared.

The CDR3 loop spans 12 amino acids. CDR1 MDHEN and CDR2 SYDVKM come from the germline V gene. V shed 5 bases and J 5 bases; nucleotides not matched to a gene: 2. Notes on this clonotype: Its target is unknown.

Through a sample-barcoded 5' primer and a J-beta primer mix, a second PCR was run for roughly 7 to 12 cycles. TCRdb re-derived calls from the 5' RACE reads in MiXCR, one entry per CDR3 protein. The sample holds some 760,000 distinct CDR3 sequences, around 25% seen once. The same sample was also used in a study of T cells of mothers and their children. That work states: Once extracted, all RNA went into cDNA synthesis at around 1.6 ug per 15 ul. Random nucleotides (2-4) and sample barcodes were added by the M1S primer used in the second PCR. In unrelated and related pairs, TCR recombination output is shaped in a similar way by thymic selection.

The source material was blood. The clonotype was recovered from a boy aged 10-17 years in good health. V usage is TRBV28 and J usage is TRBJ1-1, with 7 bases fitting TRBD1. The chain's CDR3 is CASSTGETEAFF. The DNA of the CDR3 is TGTGCCAGCAGTACAGGGGAGACTGAAGCTTTCTTT.